Each of the 29 T cell receptor beta chains below was sequenced from the same sample in a study of T cell responses to AZD1222 COVID-19 vaccine. TCRdb's copy holds only in-frame clones and misses some; the assay was immunoSEQ multiplex PCR. This table has some 150,000 clones, around 89% appearing once. The source material was peripheral blood, sampled on day 0 of AZD1222 vaccination. These receptors were collected from an adult in good health.

V usage is TRBV5-4 and J usage is TRBJ2-3; no firm D call. Germline assignment: CDR1 SGHNT and CDR2 YYREEE (reference sequence). The V gene lost 4 bases and the J gene lost 0 bases, with 15 bases spanning the gap. There are 16 residues in the CDR3. The CDR3 coding sequence is TGTGCCAGCAGCGTCACTGACCTTCTTAGCACAGATACGCAGTATTTT. Translated: CASSVTDLLSTDTQYF.

J is TRBJ1-5 and V is TRBV28; D might be TRBD1 (5 bases). The CDR3 has 16 residues. Trimming cost V 6 bases and J 6 bases, with 21 bases left between them. Germline lookup yields CDR1 MDHEN and CDR2 SYDVKM. The CDR3 is CASSQRGRGTRQPQHF. The DNA for the CDR3 is TGTGCCAGCAGCCAAAGAGGTAGGGGAACTCGTCAGCCCCAGCATTTT.

The chain has TRBV6-5 and TRBJ1-1; D may be TRBD1 (6 bases). This CDR3 region has 15 residues. V lost 2 bases and J lost 8, with 18 bases in between. CDR1 and CDR2 (germline): MNHEY, SVGAGI. The CDR3 spells CASSYQGRSVKEAFF. Written as DNA, the CDR3 is TGTGCCAGCAGTTACCAGGGGAGGTCGGTAAAGGAAGCTTTCTTT.

The V gene is TRBV11-2, the J gene TRBJ2-3; D may be TRBD2 (7 bases). Trimming pared 3 bases from V and 1 base from J, leaving 11 bases between. The germline gives CDR1 SGHAT, CDR2 FQNNGV. The CDR3 is 15 residues long. CDR3 nucleotides: TGTGCCAGCAGCTTTGGGGGGGCCGGCACAGATACGCAGTATTTT. This sequence encodes CASSFGGAGTDTQYF.

V usage is TRBV28 and J usage is TRBJ2-7; D possibly corresponds to TRBD2 (6 bases). V lost 2 bases and J 1 base, leaving 15 bases between the germline ends. This CDR3 contains 16 residues. Germline V gene sequence: CDR1 MDHEN, CDR2 SYDVKM. The chain's CDR3 is CASSLGGAGISYEQYF. The CDR3 DNA reads TGTGCCAGCAGTTTAGGAGGCGCGGGGATTTCCTACGAGCAGTACTTC.

The rearrangement uses TRBV28 and TRBJ1-5; D is possibly TRBD1 (5 bases). CDR1 is MDHEN, CDR2 SYDVKM, per germline. This CDR3 comprises 16 residues. Trimming took 3 bases from V and 0 from J, leaving 12 bases between them. The CDR3 region has the DNA TGTGCCAGCAGTTTTGTTCGGGGCAATAGCAATCAGCCCCAGCATTTT. Amino acids: CASSFVRGNSNQPQHF.

The chain combines TRBV13 with TRBJ2-1; 10 bases align to TRBD2. The CDR3 has 13 amino acids. Unmatched junction bases numbered 4, after V lost 8 bases and J lost 6 bases. CDR1 is PRHDT and CDR2 is FYEKMQ in the germline V gene (reference sequence). Written as DNA, the CDR3 is TGTGCCAGCGGGCAGCGGGGGGGCAATGAGCAGTTCTTC. Protein: CASGQRGGNEQFF.

CDR3 DNA: TGTGCCAGCAGCCATACAAATTCACCCCTCCACTTT. This gives the protein CASSHTNSPLHF. This chain joins TRBV3-1 (or the pseudogene TRBV3-2) and TRBJ1-6; D is unresolved. Per the germline V gene, CDR1 is LGHDT and CDR2 is YNNKEL (reference sequence). CDR3 length: 12 residues. The germline V and J ends were trimmed by 3 bases and 7 bases, with 4 bases remaining between them.

The rearrangement uses TRBV4-3 and TRBJ2-3, with no clear D. Germline V gene data show CDR1 as LGHNA and CDR2 as YSLEER. The germline V and J ends were trimmed by 0 bases and 1 base, with 11 bases remaining between them. There are 16 residues in the CDR3. The CDR3 region is CASSQDFPGGTDTQYF. Here the CDR3 DNA reads TGCGCCAGCAGCCAAGATTTCCCTGGAGGCACAGATACGCAGTATTTT.

The chain joins TRBV7-8 to TRBJ1-2, with TRBD1 as a possible D gene (5 bases). Trimming shortened V by 1 base and J by 6 bases, and 12 bases separated the two germline ends. Looked up from germline, CDR1 is SGHVS and CDR2 is FQNEAQ. CDR3 length: 14 residues. CDR3 bases: TGTGCCAGCAGCTTAGTATGGCAGGGAGATGGCTACACCTTC. Encoded protein: CASSLVWQGDGYTF.

This clone was picked up one time. This rearrangement joins TRBV14 to TRBJ2-2; D is ambiguous. Trimming pared 1 base from V and 2 bases from J, leaving 5 bases between. The CDR3 has 14 amino acids. Germline V gives CDR1 SGHDN, CDR2 FVKESK. The CDR3 DNA follows: TGTGCCAGCAGCCAAGGCCTAAACACCGGGGAGCTGTTTTTT. Residues: CASSQGLNTGELFF.

CDR3 nucleotide sequence: TGTGCCAGCAGTGACCCGGGAGGGTACGAGCAGTACTTC. Its protein is CASSDPGGYEQYF. V is TRBV6-2 or TRBV6-3 and J is TRBJ2-7; 8 bases agree with TRBD2. Trimming at V came to 5 bases and at J to 4 bases, leaving 4 bases not matched to a gene. The CDR3 spans 13 residues. Germline values: CDR1 MNHEY, CDR2 SVGEGT.

This chain uses TRBV6-6 with TRBJ1-2; no definite D call. The CDR3 sequence is 15 residues long. Germline lookup yields CDR1 MNHNY and CDR2 SVGAGI (reference sequence). V dropped 5 bases and J dropped 2 bases, with 15 bases sitting between them. The CDR3 region is CASSHGSVPNYGYTF. The CDR3 region has the DNA TGTGCCAGCAGTCACGGGTCTGTTCCAAACTATGGCTACACCTTC.

This sequence joins TRBV7-3 and TRBJ2-1; TRBD2 aligns across 8 bases. The germline CDR1 and CDR2 sequences are SGHTA and FQGTGA. The CDR3 totals 17 residues. Trimming at V came to 1 base and at J to 3 bases, leaving 8 bases not matched to a gene. As DNA, the CDR3 is TGTGCCAGCAGCTTAAGCCCTACGGGGGGGAACTACAATGAGCAGTTCTTC. This encodes CASSLSPTGGNYNEQFF.

V usage is TRBV7-6 and J usage is TRBJ2-7; TRBD1 matches 7 bases. Germline V gene data show CDR1 as SGHVS and CDR2 as FNYEAQ. V lost 2 bases, J lost 2 bases, and 12 bases stayed unmatched. This CDR3 comprises 17 residues. CDR3 loop: CASSLLSGQVSTYEQYF. CDR3 nucleotides: TGTGCCAGCAGCTTATTATCCGGACAGGTCAGCACCTACGAGCAGTACTTC. Complete variable domain (other parts from reference TRBV7-6 and TRBJ2-7): GAGVSQSPRYKVTKRGQDVALRCDPISGHVSLYWYRQALGQGPEFLTYFNYEAQQDKSGLPNDRFSAERPEGSISTLTIQRTEQRDSAMYRCASSLLSGQVSTYEQYFGPGTRLTVT.

This clone was observed a single time. V gene TRBV15 combines with J gene TRBJ1-3; D perhaps matches TRBD1 (6 bases). This CDR3 contains 14 residues. Germline V gives CDR1 LNHNV, CDR2 YYDKDF (reference sequence). V shed 3 bases and J shed 2 bases, with 8 bases lying between them. The CDR3 region is CATSRPGAGNTIYF. CDR3 in DNA: TGTGCCACCAGCAGGCCAGGGGCTGGAAACACCATATATTTT.

The rearrangement uses TRBV15 and TRBJ1-1, with D perhaps matching TRBD1 (6 bases). Germline CDR1 reads LNHNV; CDR2 reads YYDKDF (reference sequence). The CDR3 has 15 residues. V lost 0 bases to trimming and J lost 2 bases, with 10 bases between them. The CDR3 loop reads CATSRDRGRNTEAFF. The CDR3 DNA sequence: TGTGCCACCAGCAGAGATCGGGGGCGAAACACTGAAGCTTTCTTT.

This clone appeared once. V gene TRBV29-1 combines with J gene TRBJ1-2; TRBD1 might be the D (5 bases). V lost 4 bases, J lost 2 bases, and 11 bases lay in between. Germline V gene data show CDR1 as SQVTM and CDR2 as ANQGSEA. The CDR3 covers 13 residues. The CDR3: CSVGRGLNYGYTF. The DNA of the CDR3 is TGCAGCGTTGGGCGGGGGTTGAACTATGGCTACACCTTC.

V is TRBV28 and J is TRBJ2-7; 7 positions agree with TRBD2. V lost 8 bases, J lost 5 bases, and 15 bases stayed unmatched. CDR1 and CDR2 (germline): MDHEN, SYDVKM. The CDR3 covers 15 residues. CDR3 in amino acids: CASCSGGEGPDEQYF. The CDR3 nucleotides are TGTGCCAGCTGTTCGGGGGGAGAGGGCCCTGACGAGCAGTACTTC.

The chain combines TRBV11-1 with TRBJ2-7; tentatively, D is TRBD1 (6 bases). Germline values: CDR1 SGHAT, CDR2 FQDESV (reference sequence). The CDR3 is 14 amino acids. Trimming left V 7 bases short and J 5 bases short, with 18 bases between. CDR3 nucleotide sequence: TGTGCCAGCACCGTTTGGGCAGGGGACAACGAGCAGTACTTC. It specifies CASTVWAGDNEQYF.

This clone was recorded a few times. This chain links TRBV6-5 with TRBJ2-7; a possible D gene is TRBD2 (6 bases). This CDR3 is built from 13 residues. The V and J ends lost 6 bases and 5 bases respectively, with 14 bases between them. Germline V gene data show CDR1 as MNHEY and CDR2 as SVGAGI. The CDR3 nucleotides are TGTGCCAGCAGCCCCGGGACTTATCACGAGCAGTACTTC. Translating gives CASSPGTYHEQYF.

The chain carries TRBV5-1 and TRBJ1-4, with D possibly matching TRBD1 (6 bases). V lost 0 bases, J lost 5 bases, and 11 bases lay in between. The CDR3 sequence is 15 residues long. From germline, CDR1 is SGHRS and CDR2 YFSETQ. The CDR3 sequence: CASSLVGGLNEKLFF. In DNA, the CDR3 is TGCGCCAGCAGCTTGGTAGGGGGGCTCAATGAAAAACTGTTTTTT.

The CDR3 DNA is TGTGCCAGTAGTCGTCTAGCGGGAGCAGATAATGAGCAGTTCTTC. Amino acids: CASSRLAGADNEQFF. This sequence joins TRBV19 and TRBJ2-1; 10 bases fit TRBD2. The length of the CDR3 is 15 residues. In germline, CDR1 is LNHDA, CDR2 SQIVND (reference sequence). Losses at the gene ends were 5 bases for V and 7 bases for J; bases not matched to a gene: 8.

The rearrangement joins TRBV5-1 to TRBJ2-7, with a weak D call TRBD2 (6 bases). With 4 bases removed from V and 5 bases from J, the gap between germline ends came to 19 bases. Germline loops: CDR1 SGHRS, CDR2 YFSETQ. This CDR3 comprises 15 residues. CDR3 protein: CASSRLGTSDHEQYF. The CDR3 DNA sequence: TGCGCCAGCAGCCGTCTCGGGACTTCCGACCACGAGCAGTACTTC.

This chain connects TRBV28 to TRBJ2-7; 9 bases align to TRBD2. The CDR3 runs to 16 residues. Losses at the gene ends were 3 bases for V and 2 bases for J; bases not matched to a gene: 8. Germline V gene data show CDR1 as MDHEN and CDR2 as SYDVKM. CDR3: CASSLSGRPFTYEQYF. CDR3 in DNA: TGTGCCAGCAGTTTGAGCGGGAGGCCGTTTACCTACGAGCAGTACTTC.

The V and J genes are TRBV7-8 and TRBJ2-1, with D unresolved. The ends were cut back, 2 bases at V and 8 bases at J, with 10 bases in the middle. CDR1 and CDR2 from the germline V gene are SGHVS and FQNEAQ. This CDR3 has 13 amino acids. CDR3 loop: CASSLLAVDEQFF. The DNA for the CDR3 is TGTGCCAGCAGCTTACTCGCGGTGGATGAGCAGTTCTTC.

The CDR3 nucleotides are TGCGCCAGCAGCTTGGTCGGGGGGGTCTCTGGAAACACCATATATTTT. The encoded protein is CASSLVGGVSGNTIYF. The chain couples TRBV5-1 to TRBJ1-3; maybe TRBD1 (5 bases). The germline V and J ends were trimmed by 0 bases and 0 bases, with 10 bases remaining between them. The CDR3 extends over 16 amino acids. Germline CDR1 SGHRS, CDR2 YFSETQ.

This clone came up a few times. This rearrangement joins TRBV27 to TRBJ1-2; 7 bases are shared with TRBD1. With 5 bases clipped from V and 9 bases from J, the junction kept 18 bases outside the gene matches. Germline CDR1 MNHEY, CDR2 SMNVEV (reference sequence). The length of the CDR3 is 16 residues. The CDR3 is CASSPYQQGTGRSYTF. In DNA form, the CDR3 reads TGTGCCAGCAGTCCGTACCAACAGGGGACGGGTCGGAGCTACACCTTC.

V and J are TRBV3-1 (or the pseudogene TRBV3-2) and TRBJ1-2; D unclear. Trimming pared 1 base from V and 6 bases from J, leaving 9 bases between. The CDR3 extends over 13 amino acids. Germline values: CDR1 LGHDT, CDR2 YNNKEL (reference sequence). For the CDR3, the DNA is TGTGCCAGCAGCCAAGCCGGGGTCAATGGCTACACCTTC. Protein product: CASSQAGVNGYTF.